This entry lists 29 T cell receptor beta chains sequenced from one sample in a study of T cell responses to AZD1222 COVID-19 vaccine. Here immunoSEQ multiplex PCR was the method, and the copy in TCRdb shows in-frame clones only, minus some. This table has 80,000 to 95,000 clones, about 90% appearing once. The source material was peripheral blood, sampled on day 0 of AZD1222 vaccination. The receptors were gathered from an adult in good health.

The rearrangement links TRBV6-5 to TRBJ1-6; 10 positions agree with TRBD1. V dropped 5 bases and J dropped 9; count of bases not matched to a gene: 4. This CDR3 has 14 amino acids. From germline, CDR1 is MNHEY and CDR2 SVGAGI. The CDR3 coding sequence is TGTGCCAGCAGTCGACAGGGGGCCGGTTCACCCCTCCACTTT. Translating gives CASSRQGAGSPLHF.

The V call is TRBV2, the J call TRBJ1-1; 7 nucleotides align to TRBD1. CDR1 is SNHLY, CDR2 FYNNEI, per germline. J was trimmed by 6 bases and V by 5 bases; bases with no gene match: 6. This CDR3 has 13 residues. The CDR3 DNA reads as TGTGCCAGCAGTCTGCAGGGGGTCGCTGAAGCTTTCTTT. Protein: CASSLQGVAEAFF.

The V gene is TRBV7-8, the J gene TRBJ1-5; TRBD1 matches 9 bases. CDR3 length: 16 residues. CDR1 is SGHVS and CDR2 is FQNEAQ in the germline V gene. V lost 1 base to trimming and J lost 2 bases; unmatched junction nucleotides: 3. CDR3 sequence (DNA): TGTGCCAGCAGCTTAGACAGGGGGCGCGGCAATCAGCCCCAGCATTTT. It is translated as CASSLDRGRGNQPQHF.

The chain links TRBV9 to TRBJ2-1; no definite D call. Per germline, CDR1 SGDLS and CDR2 YYNGEE. Trimming removed 3 bases at V and 6 bases at J, with 10 bases between. CDR3 size: 13 residues. The DNA for the CDR3 is TGTGCCAGCAGCGGGCCTGTGGGCAATGAGCAGTTCTTC. Its protein is CASSGPVGNEQFF. Full variable domain (remainder filled in from reference TRBV9 and TRBJ2-1): DSGVTQTPKHLITATGQRVTLRCSPRSGDLSVYWYQQSLDQGLQFLIQYYNGEERAKGNILERFSAQQFPDLHSELNLSSLELGDSALYFCASSGPVGNEQFFGPGTRLTVL.

The rearrangement joins TRBV7-8 to TRBJ1-1, with 9 bases fitting TRBD1. V was clipped by 1 base and J by 5 bases; unmatched bases: 8. Germline CDR1 reads SGHVS; CDR2 reads FQNEAQ. This CDR3 is 16 amino acids long. The CDR3 sequence: CASSLGGWGTGTEAFF. CDR3 coding DNA: TGTGCCAGCAGCTTAGGGGGTTGGGGGACAGGGACTGAAGCTTTCTTT.

The chain employs TRBV19 and TRBJ1-1, with D perhaps TRBD1 (5 bases). CDR3 length: 17 residues. Germline-derived CDR1 and CDR2 are LNHDA and SQIVND (reference sequence). V gave up 6 bases and J gave up 8 bases, with 28 bases separating them. CDR3 sequence (DNA): TGTGCCAGTAGGGGACTCGGCCTGAGAACTCGAAACCAAGAAGCTTTCTTT. This gives the protein CASRGLGLRTRNQEAFF. Supplemented by reference TRBV19 and TRBJ1-1, the full variable domain reads DGGITQSPKYLFRKEGQNVTLSCEQNLNHDAMYWYRQDPGQGLRLIYYSQIVNDFQKGDIAEGYSVSREKKESFPLTVTSAQKNPTAFYLCASRGLGLRTRNQEAFFGQGTRLTVV.

This sequence joins TRBV4-1 and TRBJ1-6; a possible D gene is TRBD1 (6 bases). In germline, CDR1 is MGHRA, CDR2 YSYEKL. Trimming shortened V by 1 base and J by 7 bases, and 14 bases separated the two germline ends. The CDR3 is made up of 16 amino acids. CDR3 protein: CASSQVGGGRNSPLHF. The CDR3 DNA reads as TGCGCCAGCAGCCAAGTAGGGGGGGGAAGGAATTCACCCCTCCACTTT.

This chain uses TRBV19 with TRBJ1-5; 8 bases fit TRBD1. The V gene end was trimmed by 7 bases and the J gene end by 0 bases; junction bases not matched to a gene: 5. CDR3 length: 15 amino acids. Germline lookup yields CDR1 LNHDA and CDR2 SQIVND (reference sequence). The CDR3 protein is CASTLTGDSNQPQHF. CDR3 nucleotide sequence: TGTGCCAGTACCCTGACAGGGGATAGCAATCAGCCCCAGCATTTT.

The chain couples TRBV24-1 to TRBJ2-2; TRBD2 matches at 7 bases. The V and J ends lost 6 bases and 0 bases, in that order; junction bases with no gene match: 3. CDR1 and CDR2 from the germline V gene are KGHDR and SFDVKD. The CDR3 is 15 amino acids. The CDR3 loop is CATSSTSPNTGELFF. The CDR3 coding sequence is TGTGCCACCAGTTCGACTAGCCCGAACACCGGGGAGCTGTTTTTT.

The rearrangement links TRBV9 to TRBJ1-2, with D tentatively TRBD1 (5 bases). The CDR3 loop spans 10 amino acids. Trimming left V 7 bases short and J 5 bases short, with 6 bases between. Germline values: CDR1 SGDLS, CDR2 YYNGEE. As DNA, the CDR3 is TGTGCCAGCGAGGGGTATGGCTACACCTTC. It yields the protein CASEGYGYTF.

This clone was counted a few times. The chain carries TRBV5-8 and TRBJ1-6; 9 nucleotides match TRBD1. This CDR3 spans 14 amino acids. Germline CDR1 and CDR2: SGHTS and YDEGEE. With 4 bases clipped from V and 6 bases from J, the junction kept 2 bases outside the gene matches. For the CDR3, the DNA is TGTGCCAGCAGCAAGACAGGGGGTAATTCACCCCTCCACTTT. It codes for CASSKTGGNSPLHF.

The chain carries TRBV6-6 and TRBJ2-5, with D maybe TRBD1 (6 bases). Germline V gene sequence: CDR1 MNHNY, CDR2 SVGAGI (reference sequence). This CDR3 has 14 amino acids. V dropped 6 bases and J dropped 1 base, with 12 bases sitting between them. CDR3 sequence (DNA): TGTGCCAGCAGCGACCGGGACATCCAAGAGACCCAGTACTTC. This encodes CASSDRDIQETQYF.

The CDR3, as DNA: TGTGCCAGTACCACAGGTACGTCCTACAATGAGCAGTTCTTC. As protein: CASTTGTSYNEQFF. The chain carries TRBV19 and TRBJ2-1; weak D call: TRBD1 (5 bases). CDR1 is LNHDA and CDR2 is SQIVND in the germline V gene (reference sequence). The V end lost 7 bases, the J end lost 1 base, and 11 bases lay between the germline ends. CDR3 size: 14 residues.

The CDR3: CASSTGLAGNTIYF. CDR3 DNA: TGTGCCAGCAGTACAGGGTTAGCTGGAAACACCATATATTTT. The chain uses TRBV6-5 and TRBJ1-3; tentatively, D is TRBD1 (6 bases). V lost 5 bases and J 2 bases, leaving 10 bases between the germline ends. Germline V gene lookup returns CDR1 MNHEY and CDR2 SVGAGI. The CDR3 is made up of 14 amino acids.

This clone was counted a single time. The chain couples TRBV5-5 to TRBJ2-7; D is unclear. In germline, CDR1 is SGHKS, CDR2 YYEKEE (reference sequence). The CDR3 loop spans 11 amino acids. Trimming took 2 bases from V and 6 from J, leaving 6 bases between them. CDR3 loop: CASSFRIEQYF. In DNA form, the CDR3 reads TGTGCCAGCAGCTTTCGGATCGAGCAGTACTTC.

The gene calls are TRBV25-1 and TRBJ1-1; 8 nucleotides agree with TRBD1. This CDR3 is 10 amino acids long. V shed 6 bases, J shed 14 bases, and the junction held 5 bases outside the gene matches. Germline CDR1 reads MGHDK; CDR2 reads SYGVNS. The CDR3 reads CASSGTGHFF. CDR3 bases: TGTGCCAGCAGCGGGACAGGCCACTTCTTT. Full variable domain (outside the CDR3, taken from reference TRBV25-1 and TRBJ1-1): EADIYQTPRYLVIGTGKKITLECSQTMGHDKMYWYQQDPGMELHLIHYSYGVNSTEKGDLSSESTVSRIRTEHFPLTLESARPSHTSQYLCASSGTGHFFGQGTRLTVV.

The chain couples TRBV10-3 to TRBJ2-1; perhaps TRBD1 as D (7 bases). Trimming cost V 4 bases and J 1 base, with 14 bases left between them. Germline V lookup: CDR1 ENHRY, CDR2 SYGVKD. The CDR3 is 16 amino acids. The CDR3 protein is CAISGTRGDSYNEQFF. Here the CDR3 DNA reads TGTGCCATCAGTGGGACCAGGGGGGATTCCTACAATGAGCAGTTCTTC.

This chain uses TRBV5-6 with TRBJ2-7, with 7 positions matching TRBD2. CDR3 length: 14 residues. Losses at the gene ends were 4 bases for V and 7 bases for J; bases not matched to a gene: 11. Germline CDR1 reads SGHDT; CDR2 reads YYEEEE. The CDR3 is CASSRGFGGDEQYF. CDR3 DNA: TGTGCCAGCAGCCGGGGTTTTGGGGGGGATGAGCAGTACTTC.

The chain joins TRBV4-3 to TRBJ1-4, with a possible D match to TRBD1 (5 bases). This CDR3 has 14 amino acids. CDR1 is LGHNA and CDR2 is YSLEER in the germline V gene. V lost 5 bases and J 3 bases, leaving 10 bases between the germline ends. DNA for the CDR3: TGCGCCAGCAGCACGGGGACCGCTAATGAAAAACTGTTTTTT. Translating it yields CASSTGTANEKLFF.

For the CDR3, the DNA is TGCGCCAGCAGCTTGGGGACGGACAGGACGGCTGCGGGCTACACCTTC. Translation: CASSLGTDRTAAGYTF. The rearrangement links TRBV5-1 to TRBJ1-2, with 7 nucleotides matching TRBD1. J lost 8 bases, V lost 0 bases, and 13 bases had no gene match. Per germline, CDR1 SGHRS and CDR2 YFSETQ. CDR3 length: 16 residues.

This clone was detected once. The rearrangement joins TRBV4-3 to TRBJ2-3, with D perhaps matching TRBD2 (6 bases). Trimming removed 0 bases from V and 1 base from J, with 14 bases in between. The CDR3 covers 17 residues. Germline values: CDR1 LGHNA, CDR2 YSLEER. This CDR3 is CASSQDPGGWGTDTQYF. CDR3 DNA sequence: TGCGCCAGCAGCCAAGATCCCGGAGGGTGGGGCACAGATACGCAGTATTTT.

The rearrangement links TRBV6-5 to TRBJ2-7; a possible D gene is TRBD2 (5 bases). The CDR3 length is 14 residues. Trimming shortened V by 8 bases and J by 2 bases, and 16 bases separated the two germline ends. The V gene's germline CDR1 is MNHEY and CDR2 SVGAGI. CDR3 DNA sequence: TGTGCCAGCTGTATAACTAGTGGACCCTACGAGCAGTACTTC. It is translated as CASCITSGPYEQYF.

This chain connects TRBV3-1 (or the pseudogene TRBV3-2) to TRBJ2-2; D unresolved. The V end was cut by 6 bases, the J end by 5 bases, with 7 bases between. This CDR3 is built from 12 residues. Per germline, CDR1 LGHDT and CDR2 YNNKEL (reference sequence). The CDR3 protein is CASRITTGELFF. In DNA, the CDR3 is TGTGCCAGCAGAATTACGACCGGGGAGCTGTTTTTT.

The chain recombines TRBV4-1 with TRBJ1-2; possible D gene TRBD1, 5 bases. The V end was cut by 0 bases, the J end by 3 bases, with 8 bases between. There are 14 residues in the CDR3. CDR1 and CDR2 from the germline V gene are MGHRA and YSYEKL. The CDR3 DNA sequence: TGCGCCAGCAGCCAAGACGCCAGGGACTATGGCTACACCTTC. This codes for CASSQDARDYGYTF.

V is TRBV6-1 and J is TRBJ1-1; unclear D gene. The V end was cut by 11 bases, the J end by 5 bases, with 18 bases between. Germline-derived CDR1 and CDR2 are MNHNS and SASEGT. This CDR3 has 13 residues. The CDR3 is CAARGPLGTEAFF. CDR3 DNA: TGTGCCGCTCGAGGGCCCTTGGGGACTGAAGCTTTCTTT.

V usage is TRBV21-1 and J usage is TRBJ2-5; the table names TRBD2, a call not compared with the DNA. TRBV21-1 is annotated as a pseudogene. The CDR3 is 15 amino acids. The CDR3 here is CASSGVSGLEETQYF. CDR3 DNA: TGTGCCAGCAGTGGCGTAAGTGGACTAGAGGAGACCCAGTACTTC.

This clone was seen a single time. V and J are TRBV9 and TRBJ1-1; TRBD1 might be the D (5 bases). V lost 0 bases and J lost 3, with 12 bases in between. The CDR3 runs 15 residues. Per germline, CDR1 SGDLS and CDR2 YYNGEE. The CDR3 sequence is CASSVAARADTEAFF. CDR3 nucleotide sequence: TGTGCCAGCAGCGTAGCGGCCAGGGCGGACACTGAAGCTTTCTTT.

The chain carries TRBV30 and TRBJ2-2; D gene ambiguous. V lost 4 bases, J lost 6 bases, and 6 bases lay in between. The CDR3 loop spans 11 amino acids. Germline CDR1 reads GTSNPN; CDR2 reads SVGIG (reference sequence). In nucleotides, the CDR3 is TGTGCCTGGATGGAGTCCGGGGAGCTGTTTTTT. Its translation: CAWMESGELFF.

The chain combines TRBV5-5 with TRBJ2-2; TRBD1 is a possible D gene (5 bases). CDR1 and CDR2 (germline): SGHKS, YYEKEE (reference sequence). This CDR3 is 14 amino acids long. With 4 bases removed from V and 3 bases from J, the gap between germline ends came to 10 bases. The CDR3 DNA reads TGTGCCAGCAGCCTCAGGGCTCACACCGGGGAGCTGTTTTTT. Protein sequence: CASSLRAHTGELFF.